This is a list of T cell receptor beta chains from one sample in a study of read filtering for tumor transcriptome and immune sequencing. TCRdb reprocessed the reads via MiXCR and lists one record per CDR3 protein. The top ten hold more than 50% of the sample, which has under 25,000 distinct CDR3 sequences, roughly an eighth seen once. The sequencing input was a population of CD138-negative cells sorted from bone marrow. All receptors come from a donor over 35 with multiple myeloma. Both conserved end residues are part of each CDR3. D genes are given only for firm matches. For some rows the clone size is stated as once, few or many, or as a class when expanded; others skip it.

V	size	J	D	DNA	CDR3
TRBV6-2/TRBV6-3	many	TRBJ1-1	-	TGTGCCAGCAAAACGGACAGAATGAACACTGAAGCTTTCTTT	CASKTDRMNTEAFF
TRBV4-1	-	TRBJ2-7	TRBD1	TGCGCCAGCAGCCAAGATTGGGCGGGACAGGGGGTGTACGAGCAGTACTTC	CASSQDWAGQGVYEQYF
TRBV18	many	TRBJ2-1	-	TGTGCCAGCTCCCGCGAGGCTTCTAATGAGCAGTTCTTC	CASSREASNEQFF
TRBV7-8	many	TRBJ1-5	TRBD1	TGTGCCAGCAACGAATATAGGACAGGCCATAATCAGCCCCAGCATTTT	CASNEYRTGHNQPQHF
TRBV28	many	TRBJ2-5	TRBD2	TGTGCCAGCAGCCGTCCGGGGGGAGGTCTTCAAGAGACCCAGTACTTC	CASSRPGGGLQETQYF
TRBV29-1	few	TRBJ2-2	TRBD2	TGCAGCGTCCTGGGACTAGCGGGCACCGGGGAGCTGTTTTTT	CSVLGLAGTGELFF
TRBV30	many	TRBJ2-7	-	TGTGCCTGGAGTCCATCCCTCGGCGAGCAGTACTTC	CAWSPSLGEQYF
TRBV5-4	many	TRBJ2-3	TRBD1	TGTGCCAGCAGCCAAGGTGGCGGACAGGGGAGGTTAACAGATACGCAGTATTTT	CASSQGGGQGRLTDTQYF
TRBV6-5	many	TRBJ2-7	-	TGTGCCAGCAGTTACCGGTTTAGCGGGACAGGTTACGAGCAGTACTTC	CASSYRFSGTGYEQYF
TRBV20-1	many	TRBJ2-3	TRBD1	TGCAGTGCCGAACGGGACAGGGAGGTAGCAGATACGCAGTATTTT	CSAERDREVADTQYF
TRBV29-1	many	TRBJ2-1	TRBD1	TGCAGCGTTCTCGACAGGGAGAGGAATGAGCAGTTCTTC	CSVLDRERNEQFF
TRBV28	-	TRBJ2-5	-	TGTGCCAGCAGTATTTTCGGTAGCCAGACCCAGTACTTC	CASSIFGSQTQYF
TRBV5-1	many	TRBJ1-4	TRBD1	TGCGCCAGCAGCTATACAGGGGGCGCCGAAAAACTGTTTTTT	CASSYTGGAEKLFF
TRBV20-1	-	TRBJ2-1	TRBD2	TGCAGTGCTAGAGATTTTAGCGGGGGGTCGTACAATGAGCAGTTCTTC	CSARDFSGGSYNEQFF